These T cell receptor beta chains were read from a single sample in a study of blood T cell repertoires in COVID-19. The data were produced by immunoSEQ multiplex PCR, yet TCRdb's version contains in-frame clones alone and is incomplete. The sample shows approximately 400,000 clones, roughly four fifths of them seen only once. Sequencing used PBMCs or T cells enriched from blood (not recorded which). Receptors originate from a woman between 50 and 59 years old who had recovered from COVID-19. Both conserved end residues are part of each CDR3. A D gene is named only where the DNA matches it firmly. Part of the rows lack a size; the others show once, few, many or a class for expanded clones.

TRBJ2-3 TRBD2 16 NA TRBV7-6 CASSLFQLAGTDTQYF TGTGCCAGCAGCTTATTTCAACTAGCGGGCACAGATACGCAGTATTTT
TRBJ2-1 TRBD2 17 NA TRBV3-1/TRBV3-2 CASSQDKTSGGNNEQFF TGTGCCAGCAGCCAAGATAAAACTAGCGGGGGAAACAATGAGCAGTTCTTC
TRBJ2-1 NA 15 NA TRBV4-3 CASSQALKQGDEQFF TGCGCCAGCAGCCAGGCATTAAAACAGGGAGATGAGCAGTTCTTC
TRBJ1-5 NA 12 NA TRBV6-1 CASSEALGPQHF TGTGCCAGCAGTGAAGCCCTCGGTCCCCAGCATTTT
TRBJ2-2 TRBD2 18 few TRBV27 CASSLRIAGGRGTGELFF TGTGCCAGCAGTTTAAGGATAGCGGGGGGGCGTGGCACCGGGGAGCTGTTTTTT
TRBJ1-1 NA 13 once TRBV12-3/TRBV12-4 CASSLPGVGMAFF TGTGCCAGCAGTTTACCGGGTGTGGGTATGGCTTTCTTT
TRBJ2-7 TRBD2 17 NA TRBV19 CASSISAGRTSGYEQYF TGTGCCAGTAGTATCAGCGCAGGACGGACTAGCGGATACGAGCAGTACTTC
TRBJ2-3 TRBD2 17 NA TRBV4-3 CASSQDRLAGGTDTQYF TGCGCCAGCAGCCAAGATAGACTAGCTGGTGGCACAGATACGCAGTATTTT
TRBJ2-1 TRBD1 15 few TRBV2 CASKVDRGTDNEQFF TGTGCCAGCAAGGTGGACAGGGGCACGGACAATGAGCAGTTCTTC
TRBJ1-2 NA 13 NA TRBV6-6 CASSYSGTGGYTF TGTGCCAGCAGTTACTCGGGCACTGGTGGCTACACCTTC
TRBJ2-3 NA 15 NA TRBV5-1 CASSPDTPSTDTQYF TGCGCCAGCAGCCCAGACACCCCTAGCACAGATACGCAGTATTTT
TRBJ1-2 NA 17 NA TRBV9 CASSVGVVGSDPYGYTF TGTGCCAGCAGCGTAGGTGTTGTCGGCAGCGACCCCTATGGCTACACCTTC
TRBJ1-2 NA 12 NA TRBV29-1 CSVYLAEDGYTF TGCAGCGTGTATTTGGCAGAGGATGGCTACACCTTC
TRBJ1-4 TRBD1 16 NA TRBV28 CASSPAHGTGQSERVF TGTGCCAGCAGCCCAGCACACGGGACAGGACAATCGGAGAGGGTTTTT
TRBJ2-7 NA 14 once TRBV6-6 CASSYSGRGYEQYF TGTGCCAGCAGTTACTCAGGCAGGGGCTACGAGCAGTACTTC
TRBJ2-1 NA 13 NA TRBV19 CASKVDSYNEQFF TGTGCCAGTAAAGTAGACTCCTACAATGAGCAGTTCTTC
TRBJ2-1 TRBD2 18 NA TRBV18 CASSLIGTSGTPRNEQFF TGTGCCAGCTCCCTCATAGGGACTAGCGGGACCCCCAGGAATGAGCAGTTCTTC
TRBJ1-2 NA 16 NA TRBV4-2 CASSQAGQPENYGYTF TGTGCCAGCAGCCAAGCCGGACAGCCAGAAAACTATGGCTACACCTTC
TRBJ2-3 TRBD2 18 NA TRBV14 CASSQWIGGGTHGDTQYF TGTGCCAGCAGCCAATGGATTGGCGGGGGAACCCACGGGGATACGCAGTATTTT
TRBJ2-3 TRBD2 14 NA TRBV7-9 CASSSGLASDTQYF TGTGCCAGCAGCTCTGGACTAGCCTCAGATACGCAGTATTTT
TRBJ1-4 TRBD1 14 NA TRBV30 CAWTLGQGAEKLFF TGTGCCTGGACGTTGGGTCAGGGGGCTGAAAAACTGTTTTTT
TRBJ1-1 NA 16 NA TRBV6-1 CASSEFAVSWNTEAFF TGTGCCAGCAGTGAATTTGCGGTTTCCTGGAACACTGAAGCTTTCTTT
TRBJ2-5 NA 15 NA TRBV2 CASSVTGRNQETQYF TGTGCCAGCAGTGTCACAGGGAGAAACCAAGAGACCCAGTACTTC
TRBJ1-2 NA 11 NA TRBV20-1 CSARTGFGYTF TGCAGTGCTAGAACAGGGTTTGGCTACACCTTC
TRBJ2-4 NA 13 NA TRBV18 CASSQQAKNIQYF TGTGCCAGCTCCCAACAAGCCAAAAACATTCAGTACTTC
TRBJ2-3 NA 16 NA TRBV9 CASSAARGAPTDTQYF TGTGCCAGCAGCGCGGCCCGGGGGGCTCCCACAGATACGCAGTATTTT
TRBJ2-5 TRBD2 16 NA TRBV7-6 CASSLSTSGTRETQYF TGTGCCAGCAGCTTGTCGACTAGCGGGACGAGGGAGACCCAGTACTTC
TRBJ2-6 TRBD1 15 NA TRBV5-6 CASSFKGAGANVLTF TGTGCCAGCAGCTTCAAGGGGGCAGGGGCCAACGTCCTGACTTTC
TRBJ2-7 NA 14 NA TRBV5-1 CASSSGGGFDEQYF TGCGCCAGCAGCTCCGGCGGCGGGTTTGACGAGCAGTACTTC
TRBJ2-5 NA 13 NA TRBV11-3 CASSFSGQETQYF TGTGCCAGCAGCTTTAGCGGCCAAGAGACCCAGTACTTC
TRBJ1-2 NA 15 NA TRBV7-8 CASTLTGGGVGGYTF TGTGCCAGCACCCTAACCGGGGGAGGGGTAGGGGGCTACACCTTC
TRBJ1-5 NA 14 many TRBV30 CAWSLTTLDQPQHF TGTGCCTGGAGTTTAACCACTTTGGATCAGCCCCAGCATTTT
TRBJ1-1 TRBD1 18 NA TRBV4-2 CASSQKRGTGGIRTEAFF TGTGCCAGCAGCCAGAAAAGAGGGACAGGGGGAATTCGAACTGAAGCTTTCTTT
TRBJ2-2 NA 14 NA TRBV5-8 CASSLAEYTGELFF TGTGCCAGCAGCTTGGCCGAGTATACCGGGGAGCTGTTTTTT
TRBJ2-3 TRBD2 16 NA TRBV10-3 CAISVTSGGTGDTQYF TGTGCCATCAGCGTGACTAGCGGGGGCACCGGAGATACGCAGTATTTT
TRBJ2-1 NA 12 NA TRBV3-1/TRBV3-2 CASSQAATEQFF TGTGCCAGCAGCCAAGCGGCGACAGAGCAGTTCTTC
TRBJ2-1 TRBD2 15 once TRBV18 CASYSGTPPYNEQFF TGTGCCAGCTATAGCGGGACTCCCCCCTACAATGAGCAGTTCTTC
TRBJ1-5 TRBD1 15 NA TRBV2 CASRPDRGDNQPQHF TGTGCCAGCAGACCGGACAGGGGCGACAATCAGCCCCAGCATTTT
TRBJ1-4 TRBD1 15 NA TRBV11-2 CASSSNRGLREKLFF TGTGCCAGCAGCTCAAACAGGGGGCTGAGGGAAAAACTGTTTTTT
TRBJ1-4 TRBD1 15 NA TRBV19 CASSDGTGRGEKLFF TGTGCCAGTAGTGACGGGACAGGGAGAGGTGAAAAACTGTTTTTT
TRBJ1-2 NA 15 few TRBV25-1 CASSEGGGFISGYTF TGTGCCAGCAGTGAAGGGGGAGGTTTCATATCCGGCTACACCTTC
TRBJ2-5 TRBD1 16 NA TRBV5-1 CASSLDGQGAGETQYF TGCGCCAGCAGCTTGGATGGACAGGGGGCCGGAGAGACCCAGTACTTC
TRBJ1-1 TRBD1 14 NA TRBV29-1 CSVVPGQGYTEAFF TGCAGCGTTGTCCCGGGACAGGGATATACTGAAGCTTTCTTT
TRBJ2-1 TRBD2 14 NA TRBV5-4 CASSPSLTSVRQFF TGTGCCAGCAGCCCCTCTTTAACTAGCGTCCGGCAGTTCTTC
TRBJ1-4 NA 13 NA TRBV7-2 CASGKGVNEKLFF TGTGCCAGCGGCAAAGGGGTTAATGAAAAACTGTTTTTT
TRBJ1-2 NA 15 NA TRBV5-1 CASSLTGFGPYGYTF TGCGCCAGCAGCTTGACAGGGTTCGGGCCCTATGGCTACACCTTC
TRBJ2-7 TRBD2 15 once TRBV5-4 CASSLDGGGTYEQYF TGTGCCAGCAGCTTGGATGGGGGGGGGACCTACGAGCAGTACTTC
TRBJ2-1 NA 15 NA TRBV27 CASSFRLAVIDEQFF TGTGCCAGCAGTTTCAGGCTAGCAGTCATCGATGAGCAGTTCTTC
TRBJ2-1 TRBD2 16 NA TRBV10-3 CAISESGTSLRNEQFF TGTGCCATCAGTGAGTCTGGGACTAGCCTCCGGAATGAGCAGTTCTTC
TRBJ1-5 NA 12 NA TRBV20-1 CSASPGNQPQHF TGCAGTGCTAGTCCAGGGAATCAGCCCCAGCATTTT
TRBJ2-5 TRBD2 17 NA TRBV4-1 CASSQRGLAGAQETQYF TGCGCCAGCAGCCAAAGAGGACTAGCGGGAGCCCAAGAGACCCAGTACTTC
TRBJ1-2 TRBD1 16 once TRBV4-2 CASSQALQGSYYGYTF TGTGCCAGCAGCCAGGCCCTACAGGGGTCCTATTATGGCTACACCTTC
TRBJ1-1 TRBD1 14 NA TRBV7-8 CASSRTGTGGYAFF TGTGCCAGCAGCCGCACCGGGACAGGGGGCTACGCTTTCTTT
TRBJ1-1 NA 16 few TRBV18 CASSPRLGDGSTEAFF TGTGCCAGCTCACCGCGTCTCGGGGACGGGAGCACTGAAGCTTTCTTT
TRBJ2-7 TRBD1 14 NA TRBV5-1 CASSPGTVSYEQYF TGCGCCAGCAGCCCAGGGACAGTCTCCTACGAGCAGTACTTC